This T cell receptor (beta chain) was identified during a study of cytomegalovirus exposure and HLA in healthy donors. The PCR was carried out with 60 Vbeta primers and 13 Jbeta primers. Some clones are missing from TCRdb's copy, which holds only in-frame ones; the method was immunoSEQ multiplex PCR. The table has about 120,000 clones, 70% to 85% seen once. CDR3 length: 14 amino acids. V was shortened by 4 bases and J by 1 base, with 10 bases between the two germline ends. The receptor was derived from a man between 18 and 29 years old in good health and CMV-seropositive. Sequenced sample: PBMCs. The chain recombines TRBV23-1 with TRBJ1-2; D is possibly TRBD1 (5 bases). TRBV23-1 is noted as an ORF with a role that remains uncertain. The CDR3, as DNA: TGCGCCAGCAGTCGACAGTATAATAACTATGGCTACACCTTC. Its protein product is CASSRQYNNYGYTF.